The present TCR beta chain was sequenced within a study of blood T cell repertoires in COVID-19. In the original processing: Researchers report that nucleated cell counts were estimated from reference gene primer amplification. Using immunoSEQ multiplex PCR, the repertoire was profiled, and TCRdb retains in-frame clones only, with some absent. V and J calls and clone size are copied from that table; D and trimming were computed from the DNA. Counted here are about 40,000 clones, around 80% occurring once; the ten biggest clones make up about 40%. V lost 2 bases and J lost 8, with 9 bases in between. Germline CDR1 reads LGHNA; CDR2 reads YSLEER. The length of the CDR3 is 13 residues.

The rearrangement uses TRBV4-3 and TRBJ1-4, with no clear D. The sequenced sample consisted of peripheral blood. The clonotype comes from a man older than 75 with active or convalescent COVID-19. The CDR3: CASSQRVREKLFF. The CDR3 DNA reads TGCGCCAGCAGCCAAAGAGTGCGGGAAAAACTGTTTTTT.